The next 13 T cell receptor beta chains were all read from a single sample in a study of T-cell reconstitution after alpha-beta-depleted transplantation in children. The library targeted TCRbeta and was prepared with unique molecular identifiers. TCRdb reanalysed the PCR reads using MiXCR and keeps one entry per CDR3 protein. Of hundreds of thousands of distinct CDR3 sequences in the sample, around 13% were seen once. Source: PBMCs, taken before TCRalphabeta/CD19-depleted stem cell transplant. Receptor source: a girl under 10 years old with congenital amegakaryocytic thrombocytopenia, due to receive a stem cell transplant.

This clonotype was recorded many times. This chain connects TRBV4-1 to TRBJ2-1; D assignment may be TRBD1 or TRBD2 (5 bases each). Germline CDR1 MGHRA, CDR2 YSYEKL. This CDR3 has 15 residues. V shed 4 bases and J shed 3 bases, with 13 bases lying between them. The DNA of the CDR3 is TGCGCCAGCAGCCCTCGGGGCAAAAACTACAATGAGCAGTTCTTC. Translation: CASSPRGKNYNEQFF.

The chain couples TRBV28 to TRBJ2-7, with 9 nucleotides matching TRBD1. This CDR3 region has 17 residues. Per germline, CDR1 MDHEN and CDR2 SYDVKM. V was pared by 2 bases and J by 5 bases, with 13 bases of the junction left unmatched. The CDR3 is CASSLQKIGTGYHEQYF. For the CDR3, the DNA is TGTGCCAGCAGTTTACAGAAAATCGGGACAGGGTACCACGAGCAGTACTTC.

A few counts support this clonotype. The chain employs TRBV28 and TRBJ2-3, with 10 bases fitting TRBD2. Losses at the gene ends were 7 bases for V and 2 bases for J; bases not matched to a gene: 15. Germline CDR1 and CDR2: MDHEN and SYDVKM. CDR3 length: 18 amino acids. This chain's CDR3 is CASTSGGLAGVTTDTQYF. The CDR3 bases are TGTGCCAGCACCTCGGGAGGGCTAGCGGGAGTTACCACAGATACGCAGTATTTT.

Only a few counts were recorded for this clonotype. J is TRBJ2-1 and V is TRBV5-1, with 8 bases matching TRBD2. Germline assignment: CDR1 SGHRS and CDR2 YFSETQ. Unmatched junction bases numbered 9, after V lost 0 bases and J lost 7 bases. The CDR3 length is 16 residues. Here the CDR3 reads CASSLAPSGLGNEQFF. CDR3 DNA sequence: TGCGCCAGCAGCTTGGCCCCTAGCGGGCTGGGAAATGAGCAGTTCTTC.

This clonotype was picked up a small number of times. The CDR3 region is CASSVGGSIETQYF. Here the CDR3 DNA reads TGTGCCAGCAGCGTAGGCGGCAGCATTGAGACCCAGTACTTC. The chain joins TRBV9 to TRBJ2-5; D not certain. Trimming shortened V by 0 bases and J by 5 bases, and 11 bases separated the two germline ends. This CDR3 has 14 residues. Germline V lookup: CDR1 SGDLS, CDR2 YYNGEE.

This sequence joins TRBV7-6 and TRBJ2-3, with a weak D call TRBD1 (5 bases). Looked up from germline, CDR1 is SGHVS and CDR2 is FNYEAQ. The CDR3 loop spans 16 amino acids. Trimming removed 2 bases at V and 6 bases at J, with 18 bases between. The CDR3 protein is CASSLRGDRRLDTQYF. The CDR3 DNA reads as TGTGCCAGCAGCTTAAGGGGTGACAGACGGTTGGATACGCAGTATTTT.

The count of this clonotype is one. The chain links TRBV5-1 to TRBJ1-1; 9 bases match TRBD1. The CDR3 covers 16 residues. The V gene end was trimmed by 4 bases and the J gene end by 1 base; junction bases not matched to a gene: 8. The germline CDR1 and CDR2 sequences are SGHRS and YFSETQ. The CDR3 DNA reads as TGCGCCAGCAGCAAAACCGACAGGGGGGAGAACACTGAAGCTTTCTTT. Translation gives CASSKTDRGENTEAFF.

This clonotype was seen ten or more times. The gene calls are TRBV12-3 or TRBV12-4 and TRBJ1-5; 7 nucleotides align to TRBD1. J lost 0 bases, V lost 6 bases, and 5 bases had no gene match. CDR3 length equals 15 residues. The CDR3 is CASSRQGDSNQPQHF. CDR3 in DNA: TGTGCCAGCAGCAGACAGGGAGATAGCAATCAGCCCCAGCATTTT.

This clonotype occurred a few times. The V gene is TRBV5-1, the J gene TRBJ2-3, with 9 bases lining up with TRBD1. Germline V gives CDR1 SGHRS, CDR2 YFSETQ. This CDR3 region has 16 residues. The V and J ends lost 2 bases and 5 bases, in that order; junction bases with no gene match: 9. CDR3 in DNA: TGCGCCAGCAGCTTTCCGGGACAGGGTATGAAAGATACGCAGTATTTT. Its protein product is CASSFPGQGMKDTQYF. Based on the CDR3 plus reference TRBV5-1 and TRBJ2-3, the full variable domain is KAGVTQTPRYLIKTRGQQVTLSCSPISGHRSVSWYQQTPGQGLQFLFEYFSETQRNKGNFPGRFSGRQFSNSRSEMNVSTLELGDSALYLCASSFPGQGMKDTQYFGPGTRLTVL.

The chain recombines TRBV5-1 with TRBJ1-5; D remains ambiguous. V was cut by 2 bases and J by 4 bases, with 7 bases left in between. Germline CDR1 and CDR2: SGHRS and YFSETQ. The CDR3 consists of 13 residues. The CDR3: CASSLEQNQPQHF. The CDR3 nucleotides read TGCGCCAGCAGCTTAGAACAGAATCAGCCCCAGCATTTT. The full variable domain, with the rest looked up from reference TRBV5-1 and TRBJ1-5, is KAGVTQTPRYLIKTRGQQVTLSCSPISGHRSVSWYQQTPGQGLQFLFEYFSETQRNKGNFPGRFSGRQFSNSRSEMNVSTLELGDSALYLCASSLEQNQPQHFGDGTRLSIL.

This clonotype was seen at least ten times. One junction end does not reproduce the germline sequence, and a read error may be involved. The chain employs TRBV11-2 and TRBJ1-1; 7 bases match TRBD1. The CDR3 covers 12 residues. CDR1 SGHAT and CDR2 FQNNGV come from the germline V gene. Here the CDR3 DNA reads TGTGCCAGCAACTTACAGGGGCCTAAAGCTTTCTTT. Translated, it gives CASNLQGPKAFF.

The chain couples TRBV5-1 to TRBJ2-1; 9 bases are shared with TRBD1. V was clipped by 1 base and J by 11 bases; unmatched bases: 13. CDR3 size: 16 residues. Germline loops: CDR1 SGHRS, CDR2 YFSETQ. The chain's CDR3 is CASSLILGGDRVKQFF. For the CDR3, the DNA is TGCGCCAGCAGCTTGATACTTGGGGGGGACAGGGTTAAGCAGTTCTTC.

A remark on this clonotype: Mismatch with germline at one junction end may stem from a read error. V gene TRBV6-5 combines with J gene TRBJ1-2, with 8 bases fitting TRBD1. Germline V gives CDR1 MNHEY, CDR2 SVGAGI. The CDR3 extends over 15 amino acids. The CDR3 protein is CASSYSLTGAGGYSF. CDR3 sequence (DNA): TGTGCCAGCAGTTACTCACTGACAGGGGCAGGGGGCTACTCCTTC.